One sample yielded the 24 T cell receptor beta chains listed below, sequenced in a study of post-analysis software for immune sequencing data. No antigens are known for them. Findings of the study overall: There were several TRBV segments more frequent in patients than controls, and TRBV5-6, TRBV5-1 and TRBV20-1 were among them.

Prepared libraries of TCR beta cDNA carried unique molecular identifiers. Using its own MiXCR run on the PCR reads, TCRdb lists one record per CDR3 protein. The sample records hundreds of thousands of distinct CDR3 sequences, roughly 50% being singletons. The specimen was blood. The origin of the receptors is a girl aged 10 to 17 with multiple sclerosis.

The chain combines TRBV12-3 or TRBV12-4 with TRBJ1-1; D is uncertain. Trimming cost V 4 bases and J 5 bases, with 8 bases left between them. The CDR3 is 12 residues long. CDR3 residues: CASSSLRTEAFF. CDR3 in DNA: TGTGCCAGCAGTTCCCTTAGAACTGAAGCTTTCTTT.

V usage is TRBV30 and J usage is TRBJ1-6; no reliable D call. CDR3 length: 13 amino acids. Germline V CDR1 and CDR2: GTSNPN, SVGIG (reference sequence). Trimming removed 1 base from V and 6 bases from J, with 7 bases in between. As DNA, the CDR3 is TGTGCCTGGAGTGGGGGAACTAATTCACCCCTCCACTTT. Its protein product is CAWSGGTNSPLHF.

V and J are TRBV20-1 and TRBJ1-5; a weak D match, TRBD1 (6 bases). The ends were cut back, 5 bases at V and 0 bases at J, with 17 bases in the middle. Germline V gene sequence: CDR1 DFQATT, CDR2 SNEGSKA (reference sequence). The CDR3 extends over 16 amino acids. The CDR3 here is CSARTTGMDSNQPQHF. In nucleotides, the CDR3 is TGCAGTGCTCGCACTACAGGGATGGATAGCAATCAGCCCCAGCATTTT.

This clonotype showed up just once. The chain links TRBV6-2 or TRBV6-3 to TRBJ1-2, with 8 bases fitting TRBD1. V lost 9 bases and J lost 1; bases outside the gene matches: 7. The germline V gene has CDR1 MNHEY and CDR2 SVGEGT. There are 14 residues in the CDR3. CDR3 loop: CASKGQDLNYGYTF. In DNA, the CDR3 is TGTGCCAGTAAGGGACAGGACCTTAACTATGGCTACACCTTC.

J is TRBJ1-2 and V is TRBV7-8, with D possibly being TRBD1 (5 bases). Germline CDR1 SGHVS, CDR2 FQNEAQ. The CDR3 spans 14 residues. Trimming left V 7 bases short and J 4 bases short, with 16 bases between. The CDR3 is CASTLGHQGYGYTF. CDR3 sequence (DNA): TGTGCCAGCACCTTGGGCCACCAGGGCTATGGCTACACCTTC.

The genes are TRBV4-1 and TRBJ2-7; D call uncertain. Germline values: CDR1 MGHRA, CDR2 YSYEKL. CDR3 length: 12 amino acids. V lost 2 bases, J lost 6 bases, and 8 bases lay in between. DNA for the CDR3: TGCGCCAGCAGCCAATTAATTGGCGAGCAGTACTTC. This encodes CASSQLIGEQYF.

The rearrangement joins TRBV6-2 or TRBV6-3 to TRBJ2-1; D ambiguous. Trimming cost V 5 bases and J 2 bases, with 16 bases left between them. Germline V lookup: CDR1 MNHEY, CDR2 SVGEGT. The CDR3 runs 16 residues. The CDR3 loop is CASSDSPWGPYNEQFF. In DNA form, the CDR3 reads TGTGCCAGCAGTGATTCCCCTTGGGGTCCCTACAATGAGCAGTTCTTC.

J is TRBJ2-4 and V is TRBV3-1; D could derive from TRBD1 or TRBD2 (6 bases each). This CDR3 has 15 residues. With 4 bases removed from V and 6 bases from J, the gap between germline ends came to 16 bases. Germline V gene lookup returns CDR1 LGHDT and CDR2 YNNKEL (reference sequence). The CDR3 is CASSPPAGHGNIQYF. CDR3 nucleotide sequence: TGTGCCAGCAGCCCTCCCGCGGGACACGGAAACATTCAGTACTTC.

The chain links TRBV18 to TRBJ2-5; D ambiguous. The germline V gene encodes CDR1 KGHSH and CDR2 LQKENI. The V end was cut by 2 bases, the J end by 6 bases, with 4 bases between. The CDR3 runs to 11 residues. The CDR3 nucleotides are TGTGCCAGCTCACCAAAGAAGACCCAGTACTTC. Translating it yields CASSPKKTQYF.

The chain couples TRBV7-9 to TRBJ2-1; 11 positions agree with TRBD1. V lost 5 bases, J lost 7 bases, and 7 bases stayed unmatched. Germline V gene sequence: CDR1 SEHNR, CDR2 FQNEAQ (reference sequence). CDR3 length: 15 residues. CDR3 residues: CASSTGTGGENEQFF. CDR3 in DNA: TGTGCCAGCAGCACCGGGACAGGGGGTGAGAATGAGCAGTTCTTC.

This clonotype was counted between two and nine times. The chain joins TRBV12-3 or TRBV12-4 to TRBJ2-4; 9 bases match TRBD2. The CDR3 contains 15 residues. J lost 11 bases, V lost 6 bases, and 14 bases had no gene match. CDR3 protein: CASSLGGTSSLVQYF. In nucleotides, the CDR3 is TGTGCCAGCAGCCTGGGGGGGACTAGCTCGCTCGTTCAGTACTTC.

The V and J genes are TRBV10-3 and TRBJ2-1, with D perhaps TRBD2 (6 bases). From germline, CDR1 is ENHRY and CDR2 SYGVKD. Deletions cut 11 bases from V and 3 bases from J, with 14 bases between. The CDR3 runs 13 residues. For the CDR3, the DNA is TGTGCCTCGGGTGGGGGAGGCTACAATGAGCAGTTCTTC. Its protein is CASGGGGYNEQFF.

The chain carries TRBV6-6 and TRBJ2-3; 14 bases are a match to TRBD2. The CDR3 spans 17 residues. Germline CDR1 reads MNHNY; CDR2 reads SVGAGI (reference sequence). J gave up 3 bases and V 5 bases, and 7 bases lay outside the gene matches. In DNA, the CDR3 is TGTGCCAGCAGTAAGGGACTAGCGGGAGTTGGTACAGATACGCAGTATTTT. It is translated as CASSKGLAGVGTDTQYF.

This rearrangement joins TRBV2 to TRBJ2-3; the D is unclear. V lost 3 bases, J lost 5 bases, and 12 bases lay in between. The CDR3 loop spans 14 amino acids. Germline assignment: CDR1 SNHLY and CDR2 FYNNEI. The CDR3 DNA sequence: TGTGCCAGCAGTGATGGAGTTTTCGGAGATACGCAGTATTTT. It translates to CASSDGVFGDTQYF.

This clonotype has more than one count but fewer than ten. The chain is built from TRBV29-1 and TRBJ1-1; 7 bases fit TRBD1. Germline CDR1 SQVTM, CDR2 ANQGSEA. V shed 4 bases and J 5 bases; nucleotides not matched to a gene: 4. This CDR3 has 12 residues. The CDR3 here is CSVVGRGTEAFF. The CDR3 DNA reads as TGCAGCGTTGTGGGCAGGGGGACTGAAGCTTTCTTT.

The rearrangement uses TRBV5-6 and TRBJ2-1; the D gene is possibly TRBD2 (5 bases). V was shortened by 2 bases and J by 4 bases, with 10 bases between the two germline ends. This CDR3 comprises 14 residues. In germline, CDR1 is SGHDT, CDR2 YYEEEE. CDR3 region: CASSFMERYNEQFF. CDR3 DNA: TGTGCCAGCAGCTTTATGGAGCGGTACAATGAGCAGTTCTTC.

This clonotype has more than one count but fewer than ten. The chain couples TRBV6-1 to TRBJ2-7; a weak D match, TRBD2 (6 bases). V was cut by 8 bases and J by 2 bases, with 10 bases left in between. CDR1 and CDR2 from the germline V gene are MNHNS and SASEGT. The CDR3 is made up of 12 amino acids. The CDR3 spells CASGRDPYEQYF. CDR3 nucleotides: TGTGCCAGCGGGCGGGACCCCTACGAGCAGTACTTC.

This clonotype has at least ten counts. The rearrangement joins TRBV12-3 or TRBV12-4 to TRBJ1-2; no clear D gene. V shed 1 base and J shed 4 bases, with 7 bases lying between them. CDR3 length equals 13 residues. This CDR3 reads CASSLGRIYGYTF. CDR3 DNA sequence: TGTGCCAGCAGTTTAGGGCGGATCTATGGCTACACCTTC.

The chain uses TRBV29-1 and TRBJ2-7; 14 bases fit TRBD2. Looked up from germline, CDR1 is SQVTM and CDR2 is ANQGSEA. CDR3 length: 17 residues. The trim removed 1 base at V and 2 bases at J, leaving 7 bases unmatched. The CDR3 DNA reads as TGCAGCGTTGAAGTAACGGGACTAGCGGGAGTGGCCTACGAGCAGTACTTC. This encodes CSVEVTGLAGVAYEQYF.

This clonotype has only one observation. This chain joins TRBV29-1 and TRBJ2-4, with 10 bases matching TRBD2. The CDR3 totals 17 residues. Germline V lookup: CDR1 SQVTM, CDR2 ANQGSEA. J lost 6 bases, V lost 7 bases, and 18 bases had no gene match. CDR3 residues: CSALKREGSQWLNIQYF. CDR3 sequence (DNA): TGCAGCGCCCTTAAGCGGGAGGGTTCTCAATGGTTAAACATTCAGTACTTC.

This clonotype occurred a few times. The rearrangement joins TRBV10-3 to TRBJ2-5, with D perhaps assigned TRBD1 or TRBD2 (5 bases each). The V end lost 3 bases, the J end lost 2 bases, and 25 bases lay between the germline ends. This CDR3 contains 19 residues. CDR1 is ENHRY and CDR2 is SYGVKD in the germline V gene. CDR3 in DNA: TGTGCCATCAGTGACCCCTCCAGGGAGAAGTCAAGGGTTCAAGAGACCCAGTACTTC. It is translated as CAISDPSREKSRVQETQYF.

In nucleotides, the CDR3 is TGCAGCGTGACAGGGAGGGGGCTAAGAGAAAAACTGTTTTTT. Translation gives CSVTGRGLREKLFF. The chain couples TRBV29-1 to TRBJ1-4, with 7 bases matching TRBD1. The CDR3 is 14 residues long. Germline V CDR1 and CDR2: SQVTM, ANQGSEA. J was trimmed by 8 bases and V by 6 bases; bases with no gene match: 12.

The J gene is TRBJ2-7, the V gene TRBV5-1; 11 bases line up with TRBD1. The V gene end was trimmed by 7 bases and the J gene end by 4 bases; junction bases not matched to a gene: 7. Germline loops: CDR1 SGHRS, CDR2 YFSETQ. This CDR3 is 14 amino acids long. The CDR3 region has the DNA TGCGCCAGCGGATGGACAGGGGGCGGGTACGAGCAGTACTTC. It yields the protein CASGWTGGGYEQYF.

The chain couples TRBV29-1 to TRBJ2-3, with D tentatively TRBD1 or TRBD2 (5 bases each). Germline V gene lookup returns CDR1 SQVTM and CDR2 ANQGSEA. V was pared by 5 bases and J by 4 bases, with 19 bases between. The CDR3 consists of 15 residues. The CDR3 region has the DNA TGCAGCGTTTCCGGGACCTTCCTCGACCCAGATACGCAGTATTTT. It translates to CSVSGTFLDPDTQYF.